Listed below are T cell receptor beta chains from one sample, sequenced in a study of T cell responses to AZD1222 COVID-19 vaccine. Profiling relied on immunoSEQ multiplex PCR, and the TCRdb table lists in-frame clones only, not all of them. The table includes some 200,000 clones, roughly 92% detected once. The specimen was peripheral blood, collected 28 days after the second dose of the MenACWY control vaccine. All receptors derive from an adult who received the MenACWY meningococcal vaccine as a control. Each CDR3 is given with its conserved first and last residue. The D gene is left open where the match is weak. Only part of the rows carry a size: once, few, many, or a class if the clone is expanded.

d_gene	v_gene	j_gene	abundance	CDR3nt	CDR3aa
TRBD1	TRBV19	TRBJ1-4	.	TGTGCCAGTAGCAGGGGGACGACTAATGAAAAACTGTTTTTT	CASSRGTTNEKLFF
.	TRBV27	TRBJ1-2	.	TGTGCCAGCAGTTTAGGAGGATTCGGCTATGGCTACACCTTC	CASSLGGFGYGYTF
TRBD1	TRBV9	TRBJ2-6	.	TGTGCCACTTCCGGGACAGGGACTGGGGCCAACGTCCTGACTTTC	CATSGTGTGANVLTF
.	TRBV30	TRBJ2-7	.	TGTGCCTGGCAACAGGGTCACGAGCAGTACTTC	CAWQQGHEQYF
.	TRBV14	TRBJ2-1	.	TGTGCCAGCAGCTTATTTGGGAATGAGCAGTTCTTC	CASSLFGNEQFF
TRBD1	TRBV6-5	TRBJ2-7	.	TGTGCCAGCAGTCCGGGACAGGGGGCGCCGGGTGAGCAGTACTTC	CASSPGQGAPGEQYF
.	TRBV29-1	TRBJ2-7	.	TGCAGCGTTGAATCGGAGGGAGCATCCATCCTAATCTACGAGCAGTACTTC	CSVESEGASILIYEQYF
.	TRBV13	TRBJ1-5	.	TGTGCCAGCAGCTTATCGGGACAAAACCCCTTCAATCAGCCCCAGCATTTT	CASSLSGQNPFNQPQHF
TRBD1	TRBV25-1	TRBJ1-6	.	TGTGCCAGCAGCTTCCGGACAGGGGATAATTCACCCCTCCACTTT	CASSFRTGDNSPLHF
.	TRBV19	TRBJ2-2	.	TGTGCCAGTAAGAAGTGGGTCACGGGCACCGGGGAGCTGTTTTTT	CASKKWVTGTGELFF
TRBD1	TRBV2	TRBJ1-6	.	TGTGCCAGCAGTGACGGGGTGGGGACAGGGCCGCGACCCCTCCACTTT	CASSDGVGTGPRPLHF
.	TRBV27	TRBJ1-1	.	TGTGCCAGCACAAACGGGGTGAACACTGAAGCTTTCTTT	CASTNGVNTEAFF
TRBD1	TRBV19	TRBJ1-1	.	TGTGCCAGTAGTATCAGGGGGGATGGGAACACTGAAGCTTTCTTT	CASSIRGDGNTEAFF
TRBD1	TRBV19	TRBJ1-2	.	TGTGCCAGTAGTAGCGGGACAGCAAGGCTTAGCTACACCTTC	CASSSGTARLSYTF
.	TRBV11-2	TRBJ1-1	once	TGTGCCAGCAGCCAGCCGGGACTGTACACTGAAGCTTTCTTT	CASSQPGLYTEAFF
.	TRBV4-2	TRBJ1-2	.	TGTGCCAGCAGCCAAGATTGGGCGAGCTACACCTTC	CASSQDWASYTF
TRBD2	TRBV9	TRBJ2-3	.	TGTGCCAGCAGCGGCCGGGGGGGCCCAGATACGCAGTATTTT	CASSGRGGPDTQYF